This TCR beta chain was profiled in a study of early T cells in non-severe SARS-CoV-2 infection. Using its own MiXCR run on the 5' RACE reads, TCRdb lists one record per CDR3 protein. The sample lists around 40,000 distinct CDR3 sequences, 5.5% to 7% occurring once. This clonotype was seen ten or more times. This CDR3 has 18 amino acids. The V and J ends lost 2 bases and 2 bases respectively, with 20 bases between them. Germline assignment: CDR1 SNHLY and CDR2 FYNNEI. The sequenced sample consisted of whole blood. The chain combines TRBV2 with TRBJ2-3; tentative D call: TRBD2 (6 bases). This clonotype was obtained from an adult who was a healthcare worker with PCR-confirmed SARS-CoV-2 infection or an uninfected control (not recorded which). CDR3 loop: CASSEILEVGGNTDTQYF. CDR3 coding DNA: TGTGCCAGCAGTGAAATACTAGAGGTGGGAGGTAACACAGATACGCAGTATTTT.